These 30 T cell receptor beta chains share one sample of origin, sequenced in a study of blood T cell repertoires in COVID-19. Only in-frame clones appear in the TCRdb table, and some are missing; sequencing was by immunoSEQ multiplex PCR. The sample records tens of thousands of clones, around 85% being singletons. Sequenced: peripheral blood. The source of these receptors is a man aged 50-59 years with acute or convalescent COVID-19.

V gene TRBV25-1 combines with J gene TRBJ1-1; D call uncertain. The V end lost 2 bases, the J end lost 5 bases, and 12 bases lay between the germline ends. CDR1 MGHDK and CDR2 SYGVNS come from the germline V gene. The CDR3 spans 14 residues. The CDR3 region has the DNA TGTGCCAGCAGTGAAGCTTGGGCCTCTACTGAAGCTTTCTTT. Its translation: CASSEAWASTEAFF. Using reference TRBV25-1 and TRBJ1-1 for the parts outside the CDR3, the full variable domain is EADIYQTPRYLVIGTGKKITLECSQTMGHDKMYWYQQDPGMELHLIHYSYGVNSTEKGDLSSESTVSRIRTEHFPLTLESARPSHTSQYLCASSEAWASTEAFFGQGTRLTVV.

The chain joins TRBV28 to TRBJ2-1; 12 bases align to TRBD2. The CDR3 sequence is 16 residues long. The V gene end was trimmed by 6 bases and the J gene end by 9 bases; junction bases not matched to a gene: 12. CDR1 and CDR2 from the germline V gene are MDHEN and SYDVKM. As DNA, the CDR3 is TGTGCCAGCAGGGACCAGTCTAGCGGGAGGGCCAGTGAGCAGTTCTTC. Translating gives CASRDQSSGRASEQFF.

J is TRBJ2-7 and V is TRBV5-8; possible D gene TRBD1, 6 bases. The germline V gene encodes CDR1 SGHTS and CDR2 YDEGEE. Trimming removed 3 bases at V and 2 bases at J, with 9 bases between. This CDR3 has 13 amino acids. The CDR3 coding sequence is TGTGCCAGCAGCTACGGGACAACCTACGAGCAGTACTTC. Its protein is CASSYGTTYEQYF.

The genes are TRBV9 and TRBJ1-2; 11 bases map to TRBD1. The germline V gene has CDR1 SGDLS and CDR2 YYNGEE. This CDR3 region has 14 residues. J was trimmed by 8 bases and V by 8 bases; bases with no gene match: 11. This chain's CDR3 is CASLGQGVAGGYTF. The CDR3 DNA follows: TGTGCCAGTTTGGGACAGGGGGTGGCCGGCGGCTACACCTTC.

Only a few counts were recorded for this clone. The rearrangement uses TRBV7-9 and TRBJ1-2; TRBD1 agrees at 7 bases. The germline V gene has CDR1 SEHNR and CDR2 FQNEAQ (reference sequence). V shed 5 bases, J shed 4 bases, and the junction held 7 bases outside the gene matches. This CDR3 contains 14 residues. CDR3 residues: CASSLGQAVYGYTF. The CDR3 DNA reads as TGTGCCAGCAGCCTCGGACAGGCTGTCTATGGCTACACCTTC.

The chain joins TRBV25-1 to TRBJ1-4; 7 bases match TRBD1. Per germline, CDR1 MGHDK and CDR2 SYGVNS. V lost 4 bases and J lost 7; bases outside the gene matches: 9. The CDR3 spans 15 residues. The CDR3 DNA reads TGTGCCAGCAGTGTCTTGGGACAGCGGGCTGAAAAACTGTTTTTT. This encodes CASSVLGQRAEKLFF.

This clone ranks as medium-sized. The chain carries TRBV21-1 and TRBJ2-7; the table's D call of TRBD2 was not tested on the DNA. TRBV21-1 is annotated as a pseudogene. The CDR3 extends over 13 amino acids. The CDR3 loop is CASSKANPREQYF. The CDR3 DNA is TGTGCCAGCAGCAAAGCTAATCCGAGGGAGCAGTACTTC.

V gene TRBV7-2 combines with J gene TRBJ2-7; tentatively, D is TRBD1 (7 bases). V shed 5 bases and J shed 0 bases, with 17 bases lying between them. The CDR3 has 16 residues. Looked up from germline, CDR1 is SGHTA and CDR2 is FQGNSA. Here the CDR3 DNA reads TGTGCCAGCAGCGGCCCCCCAGGGGGAGGCTCCTACGAGCAGTACTTC. Its translation: CASSGPPGGGSYEQYF.

This clone was found once. The genes are TRBV10-2 and TRBJ1-6; no definite D call. V lost 4 bases, J lost 7 bases, and 11 bases lay in between. CDR1 is WSHSY, CDR2 SAAADI, per germline. The CDR3 covers 14 residues. The CDR3 protein is CASSGLGGNSPLHF. The CDR3 nucleotides read TGCGCCAGCAGTGGACTCGGTGGAAATTCACCCCTCCACTTT.

Points on this clone: The germline gene is not matched at one end of the junction; a read error may be the cause. The same CDR3 can be traced to other DNA sequences in this sample. The chain has TRBV19 and TRBJ2-7, with TRBD1 matching over 9 bases. The CDR3 extends over 14 amino acids. Per germline, CDR1 LNHDA and CDR2 SQIVND (reference sequence). Written as DNA, the CDR3 is TGTGCTAGTAGTATCGAGGACAGGGGCTACGAGCAGTACTTC. It translates to CASSIEDRGYEQYF.

The chain links TRBV2 to TRBJ2-4; D may be TRBD1 (5 bases). Per germline, CDR1 SNHLY and CDR2 FYNNEI. This CDR3 has 14 amino acids. Trimming left V 6 bases short and J 6 bases short, with 15 bases between. The CDR3 DNA follows: TGTGCCAGCAGGATCAGGGAAGGGGTAAACATTCAGTACTTC. The encoded protein is CASRIREGVNIQYF.

The chain combines TRBV4-1 with TRBJ1-5; D possibly corresponds to TRBD1 (5 bases). CDR1 MGHRA and CDR2 YSYEKL come from the germline V gene. Trimming shortened V by 4 bases and J by 3 bases, and 10 bases separated the two germline ends. This CDR3 spans 14 amino acids. CDR3 bases: TGCGCCAGCAGCCCTCGACAGAACAATCAGCCCCAGCATTTT. This encodes CASSPRQNNQPQHF.

This chain connects TRBV9 to TRBJ2-2, with D possibly TRBD2 on 6 matching bases. The CDR3 runs to 15 residues. CDR1 is SGDLS, CDR2 YYNGEE, per germline. The V end was cut by 3 bases, the J end by 0 bases, with 9 bases between. The CDR3 region is CASSARLANTGELFF. CDR3 nucleotide sequence: TGTGCCAGCAGCGCCCGACTAGCGAACACCGGGGAGCTGTTTTTT. The complete variable domain, with remaining parts taken from reference TRBV9 and TRBJ2-2, reads DSGVTQTPKHLITATGQRVTLRCSPRSGDLSVYWYQQSLDQGLQFLIQYYNGEERAKGNILERFSAQQFPDLHSELNLSSLELGDSALYFCASSARLANTGELFFGEGSRLTVL.

The chain carries TRBV7-8 and TRBJ2-1; 10 bases line up with TRBD1. CDR1 is SGHVS, CDR2 FQNEAQ, per germline. The CDR3 spans 15 residues. The V and J ends lost 1 base and 8 bases, in that order; junction bases with no gene match: 5. The CDR3 here is CASSLGTDRGHEQFF. CDR3 nucleotides: TGTGCCAGCAGCTTAGGGACTGACAGGGGGCATGAGCAGTTCTTC.

This clone was seen once. The chain recombines TRBV3-1 (or the pseudogene TRBV3-2) with TRBJ2-7; 7 bases align to TRBD1. V shed 6 bases, J shed 1 base, and the junction held 12 bases outside the gene matches. The CDR3 runs 16 residues. Germline assignment: CDR1 LGHDT and CDR2 YNNKEL (reference sequence). CDR3 sequence (DNA): TGTGCCAGCAGAGGTAGAGGGAGACAGGGATCCTACGAGCAGTACTTC. It codes for CASRGRGRQGSYEQYF.

The CDR3 spells CASSLVYQETQYF. The CDR3 coding sequence is TGTGCCAGCAGCCTTGTATACCAAGAGACCCAGTACTTC. The J gene is TRBJ2-5, the V gene TRBV6-2 or TRBV6-3; no clear D gene. Germline V lookup: CDR1 MNHEY, CDR2 SVGEGT. Between the trimmed V and J ends, which lost 6 bases and 0 bases, there was a span of 8 bases. This CDR3 is built from 13 residues.

The rearrangement joins TRBV6-6 to TRBJ1-2; TRBD1 agrees at 9 bases. J gave up 4 bases and V 5 bases, and 8 bases lay outside the gene matches. The CDR3 sequence is 15 residues long. CDR1 and CDR2 (germline): MNHNY, SVGAGI (reference sequence). The CDR3 sequence: CASSQTQGAIYGYTF. CDR3 nucleotide sequence: TGTGCCAGCAGTCAGACACAGGGGGCGATCTATGGCTACACCTTC.

As to this clone: An end of the junction does not agree with germline; a read error may underlie this. This rearrangement joins TRBV6-1 to TRBJ2-5; 11 positions match TRBD2. The V gene's germline CDR1 is MNHNS and CDR2 SASEGT. This CDR3 is built from 16 residues. CDR3 loop: CASSGRVISGRGKSDF. The CDR3 nucleotides are TGTGCCAGCAGTGGTCGGGTCATTAGCGGGAGGGGTAAGAGCGACTTC.

This clone showed up just once. The rearrangement links TRBV28 to TRBJ1-4; 7 bases line up with TRBD1. Germline V lookup: CDR1 MDHEN, CDR2 SYDVKM. The CDR3 is 12 residues long. CDR3 loop: CVTGEANEKLFF. In nucleotides, the CDR3 is TGTGTCACAGGGGAAGCTAATGAAAAACTGTTTTTT.

The chain links TRBV19 to TRBJ1-5; D may be TRBD1 (6 bases). The CDR3 extends over 14 amino acids. In germline, CDR1 is LNHDA, CDR2 SQIVND (reference sequence). Trimming removed 4 bases at V and 4 bases at J, with 11 bases between. CDR3 sequence: CASSRQVWNQPQHF. The CDR3 nucleotides read TGTGCCAGTAGTAGACAGGTGTGGAATCAGCCCCAGCATTTT.

This chain joins TRBV21-1 and TRBJ2-1; the D call TRBD1 from the table was never checked on the DNA. TRBV21-1 is tagged as a pseudogene. The CDR3 extends over 17 amino acids. The CDR3 nucleotides are TGTGCCAGCAGCAAAGGGACACTTGTCTGTGGGAACAATGAGCAGTTCTTC. Protein: CASSKGTLVCGNNEQFF.

The J gene is TRBJ2-1, the V gene TRBV7-3, with 7 bases that match TRBD2. This CDR3 has 15 residues. V was clipped by 5 bases and J by 2 bases; unmatched bases: 6. Germline V gives CDR1 SGHTA, CDR2 FQGTGA. Here the CDR3 DNA reads TGTGCCAGCAGCCCTGCCAGCGGGGCCTACAATGAGCAGTTCTTC. It yields the protein CASSPASGAYNEQFF.

The chain is built from TRBV10-3 and TRBJ1-1, with no clear D. V gave up 0 bases and J gave up 0 bases, with 8 bases separating them. The CDR3 runs 15 residues. Germline V CDR1 and CDR2: ENHRY, SYGVKD. DNA of the CDR3: TGTGCCATCAGTGAGTCGGTCAGGTTGAACACTGAAGCTTTCTTT. It codes for CAISESVRLNTEAFF.

In this sample, this clone turned up a few times. The chain joins TRBV30 to TRBJ1-3; D gene unclear. This CDR3 is built from 10 residues. V lost 5 bases and J lost 8, with 7 bases in between. The germline gives CDR1 GTSNPN, CDR2 SVGIG (reference sequence). For the CDR3, the DNA is TGTGCCTGGTCTGGCTACACCATATATTTT. This translates into CAWSGYTIYF.

This CDR3 reads CASSPLFLRSYNEQFF. The CDR3 bases are TGCGCCAGCAGCCCCCTTTTTTTGAGATCCTACAATGAGCAGTTCTTC. This chain links TRBV5-1 with TRBJ2-1; D is unclear. CDR1 is SGHRS and CDR2 is YFSETQ in the germline V gene. The CDR3 is 16 residues long. V was cut by 4 bases and J by 1 base, with 15 bases left in between.

The chain has TRBV2 and TRBJ1-1; tentative D call: TRBD1 (5 bases). Trimming cost V 4 bases and J 1 base, with 7 bases left between them. The CDR3 covers 13 residues. Germline lookup yields CDR1 SNHLY and CDR2 FYNNEI. CDR3 loop: CASSGQPNTEAFF. The CDR3 coding sequence is TGTGCCAGCAGTGGACAGCCGAACACTGAAGCTTTCTTT.

The CDR3 loop is CASSSQGVHGYTF. The CDR3 bases are TGTGCCAGCAGCTCACAGGGGGTCCATGGCTACACCTTC. J is TRBJ1-2 and V is TRBV5-4; TRBD1 aligns across 8 bases. The CDR3 is made up of 13 amino acids. Trimming at V came to 3 bases and at J to 6 bases, leaving 4 bases not matched to a gene. Germline V gene lookup returns CDR1 SGHNT and CDR2 YYREEE (reference sequence).

V and J are TRBV19 and TRBJ2-1, with 7 bases lining up with TRBD2. This CDR3 comprises 17 residues. Losses at the gene ends were 7 bases for V and 2 bases for J; bases not matched to a gene: 14. CDR1 and CDR2 (germline): LNHDA, SQIVND (reference sequence). The CDR3 nucleotides read TGTGCCAGTACCCTCCTCGGGGGGTCTCCCCCCTACAATGAGCAGTTCTTC. Translating gives CASTLLGGSPPYNEQFF.

This rearrangement joins TRBV5-1 to TRBJ2-2; D possibly corresponds to TRBD2 (7 bases). The CDR3 is made up of 13 amino acids. Germline CDR1 and CDR2: SGHRS and YFSETQ. V lost 7 bases and J 5 bases, leaving 12 bases between the germline ends. CDR3 loop: CASGLGGTGELFF. The CDR3 nucleotides read TGCGCCAGCGGACTAGGGGGGACCGGGGAGCTGTTTTTT.

This chain links TRBV19 with TRBJ1-6, with unresolved D. The CDR3 totals 13 residues. Trimming removed 10 bases from V and 8 bases from J, with 15 bases in between. CDR1 and CDR2 from the germline V gene are LNHDA and SQIVND (reference sequence). The CDR3: CATSFRNDSPLHF. The CDR3 bases are TGTGCCACTTCATTCAGGAACGATTCACCCCTCCACTTT.